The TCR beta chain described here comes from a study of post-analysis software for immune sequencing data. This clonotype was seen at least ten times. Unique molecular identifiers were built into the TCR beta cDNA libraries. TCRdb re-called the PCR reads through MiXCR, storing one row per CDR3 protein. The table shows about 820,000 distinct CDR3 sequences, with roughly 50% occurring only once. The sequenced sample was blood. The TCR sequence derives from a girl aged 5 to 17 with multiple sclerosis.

In DNA, the CDR3 is TGCAGCGTTGGAGAGACCCAGTACTTC. Protein product: CSVGETQYF. The chain is built from TRBV29-1 and TRBJ2-5; D call uncertain. CDR1 SQVTM and CDR2 ANQGSEA come from the germline V gene. V was shortened by 4 bases and J by 4 bases, with 1 base between the two germline ends. The CDR3 has 9 residues.